The T cell receptor (beta chain) described here comes from a study of blood T cell repertoires in COVID-19. For recovered donors of Cohort 3, there were two negative PCRs, clearance, or symptom resolution. The CDR3 sequence is 15 residues long. The V gene's germline CDR1 is SGHDT and CDR2 YYEEEE. Trimming left V 6 bases short and J 3 bases short, with 15 bases between. Per the authors' pipeline: Estimated nucleated cell counts came from reference gene primer amplification. Sequencing was performed with immunoSEQ multiplex PCR; in TCRdb, only in-frame clones are kept and a portion is missing. For V, J and clone size, that table is used; D and trimming come from the DNA. The data show over 300,000 clones, with roughly 85% seen just once and approximately 5.3% held by the top ten.

What was sequenced was PBMCs or T cells enriched from blood (not recorded which). The TCR was taken from a woman aged 25 to 39 who had recovered from COVID-19. The chain links TRBV5-6 to TRBJ1-4; D may be TRBD1 (5 bases). The DNA of the CDR3 is TGTGCCAGCACGGTCCGCGGGACGGCTAATGAAAAACTGTTTTTT. Encoded protein: CASTVRGTANEKLFF.